This TCR beta chain was identified during a study of regulatory T cells in long-lasting Graves disease. The TCR beta library used iRepertoire HTBI primers with Arm-PCR amplification of CDR3. TCRdb itself ran the multiplex PCR reads through MiXCR, one entry per CDR3 protein. Found here are 530,000 or so distinct CDR3 sequences, about 15% of them singletons; the top ten hold 12%. Germline V lookup: CDR1 LGHDT, CDR2 YNNKEL (reference sequence). The V end lost 3 bases, the J end lost 4 bases, and 19 bases lay between the germline ends. The CDR3 extends over 17 amino acids. This clonotype was counted only a few times. Time point here: newly diagnosed GD, antithyroid drugs for less than 3 months. From RNA extracted from PBMCs, the TCR library was made. The same sample was also studied in work on T cells in Graves' hyperthyroidism and ophthalmopathy.

This sequence joins TRBV3-1 and TRBJ2-1; weak D call: TRBD1 (5 bases). Sample: peripheral blood mononuclear cells (PBMCs), taken at new diagnosis, from a patient treated with antithyroid drugs. This receptor was obtained from a man younger than 35 with Graves disease. CDR3 amino acids: CASSHSPRQTLYNEQFF. The DNA for the CDR3 is TGTGCCAGCAGCCACTCTCCGAGACAGACCTTGTACAATGAGCAGTTCTTC.